These 15 T cell receptor beta chains originate from one sample sequenced in a study of spatial heterogeneity in lung cancer. TCRdb re-called the 5' RACE reads with MiXCR, one entry per CDR3 protein. The top ten clones hold 11% of a sample with some 2,000 distinct CDR3 sequences, approximately 7.6% of them seen once. Sample time point: sample taken at primary tumor resection. The sequencing here drew on normal lung tissue next to the tumor, taken at surgery. These receptor sequences come from a female donor with early-stage non-small cell lung cancer.

By share, this clonotype ranks as medium-sized. The chain joins TRBV20-1 to TRBJ1-2, with TRBD1 identical over 9 bases. The germline V gene has CDR1 DFQATT and CDR2 SNEGSKA (reference sequence). V was pared by 3 bases and J by 4 bases, with 6 bases of the junction left unmatched. The CDR3 consists of 14 residues. The DNA for the CDR3 is TGCAGTGCTAGGGACAGGGGCAGGATCTATGGCTACACCTTC. Its translation is CSARDRGRIYGYTF.

By frequency in the sample, this clonotype is medium-sized. The chain uses TRBV24-1 and TRBJ2-5, with 7 nucleotides matching TRBD1. The CDR3 totals 14 residues. Germline V gives CDR1 KGHDR, CDR2 SFDVKD. Trimming took 7 bases from V and 7 from J; bases not matched to a gene: 11. CDR3 protein: CATRETGDGMTQYF. CDR3 DNA: TGTGCCACCAGGGAAACAGGGGATGGAATGACCCAGTACTTC.

This clonotype is termed medium-sized. The genes are TRBV5-1 and TRBJ2-3; 9 nucleotides match TRBD2. This CDR3 is 14 amino acids long. Germline trimming cut 1 base from V and 3 bases from J; bases unmatched to any gene: 0. CDR1 and CDR2 from the germline V gene are SGHRS and YFSETQ. The CDR3 reads CASSLTSGTDTQYF. The CDR3 DNA follows: TGCGCCAGCAGCTTGACTAGCGGGACAGATACGCAGTATTTT.

By its share, this clonotype is medium-sized (0.01 to 0.1%). The rearrangement joins TRBV7-2 to TRBJ1-5; 7 nucleotides line up with TRBD1. J was trimmed by 7 bases and V by 7 bases; bases with no gene match: 10. Germline V gene sequence: CDR1 SGHTA, CDR2 FQGNSA. The CDR3 is 14 residues long. The CDR3 sequence is CASNPQTGSQPQHF. CDR3 DNA sequence: TGTGCCAGCAACCCCCAGACAGGGTCCCAGCCCCAGCATTTT.

For this clonotype: Just one base apart from a much larger clone, this may be a read error. The rearrangement uses TRBV12-3 or TRBV12-4 and TRBJ2-1; TRBD1 or TRBD2 may be the D gene (5 bases each). Trimming cost V 3 bases and J 6 bases, with 21 bases left between them. The CDR3 covers 17 residues. CDR3 protein: CASSFSRLVGVPNEQFF. CDR3 bases: TGTGCCAGCAGTTTCTCCCGGCTAGTGGGGGTTCCCAATGAGCAGTTCTTC.

Judged by abundance, this clonotype is medium-sized. This chain connects TRBV6-1 to TRBJ2-1; tentatively, D is TRBD1 (6 bases). Germline CDR1 and CDR2: MNHNS and SASEGT. The V end lost 0 bases, the J end lost 7 bases, and 13 bases lay between the germline ends. This CDR3 has 15 amino acids. In DNA, the CDR3 is TGTGCCAGCAGTGAAGCTTTGGGGGCGGAAAATGAGCAGTTCTTC. This codes for CASSEALGAENEQFF.

By its share, this clonotype is medium-sized. This chain links TRBV7-2 with TRBJ2-2; TRBD2 matches 12 bases. V lost 1 base, J lost 4 bases, and 7 bases stayed unmatched. The CDR3 sequence is 18 residues long. Germline lookup yields CDR1 SGHTA and CDR2 FQGNSA. The CDR3 region is CASSLGVTSGSSTGELFF. The CDR3 DNA reads TGTGCCAGCAGCTTAGGAGTGACTAGCGGGAGCTCCACCGGGGAGCTGTTTTTT.

Within the sample, this clonotype is medium-sized (0.01 to 0.1%). This chain joins TRBV6-2 or TRBV6-3 and TRBJ1-1, with 8 bases lining up with TRBD1. CDR3 size: 14 residues. Germline V CDR1 and CDR2: MNHEY, SVGEGT. Losses at the gene ends were 6 bases for V and 12 bases for J; bases not matched to a gene: 15. The CDR3 coding sequence is TGTGCCAGCAGCTACCCCCAGGGGGCTTCTGCGACTTTCTTT. It is translated as CASSYPQGASATFF.

This clonotype ranks as medium-sized (0.01 to 0.1%). The chain uses TRBV15 and TRBJ2-5; no definite D call. Germline V gives CDR1 LNHNV, CDR2 YYDKDF (reference sequence). Trimming shortened V by 5 bases and J by 7 bases, and 8 bases separated the two germline ends. The CDR3 covers 11 residues. CDR3 region: CATSQRGTQYF. CDR3 nucleotide sequence: TGTGCCACCAGCCAGCGAGGGACCCAGTACTTC.

This clonotype ranks as medium-sized (0.01 to 0.1%). The J gene is TRBJ2-3, the V gene TRBV4-1, with D tentatively TRBD2 (6 bases). The CDR3 contains 15 residues. Germline V gene data show CDR1 as MGHRA and CDR2 as YSYEKL. With 4 bases removed from V and 5 bases from J, the gap between germline ends came to 16 bases. The CDR3 nucleotides are TGCGCCAGCAGCCCGGAGGGCGATATCAGAGATACGCAGTATTTT. It yields the protein CASSPEGDIRDTQYF.

In its sample, this clonotype is large (0.1 to 1%). This chain connects TRBV12-3 or TRBV12-4 to TRBJ2-5, with D possibly matching TRBD1 (5 bases). The length of the CDR3 is 12 residues. The V end lost 3 bases, the J end lost 5 bases, and 7 bases lay between the germline ends. The CDR3 loop reads CASSFRAETQYF. As DNA, the CDR3 is TGTGCCAGCAGTTTCAGGGCCGAGACCCAGTACTTC.

In its sample, this clonotype ranks as medium-sized. The rearrangement uses TRBV7-2 and TRBJ2-3, with a tentative D call TRBD2 (7 bases). The V end lost 2 bases, the J end lost 4 bases, and 22 bases lay between the germline ends. Germline-derived CDR1 and CDR2 are SGHTA and FQGNSA. The CDR3 runs 18 residues. CDR3 bases: TGTGCCAGCAGCTTACGGGCGCTGAGGGGGGGCCGGGCAGATACGCAGTATTTT. Amino acid sequence: CASSLRALRGGRADTQYF.

This clonotype is large. CDR3: CASSLDGGGGSSYEQYF. DNA of the CDR3: TGTGCCAGCAGCTTGGATGGGGGTGGCGGGAGCTCCTACGAGCAGTACTTC. The J gene is TRBJ2-7, the V gene TRBV5-4, with 7 bases that match TRBD2. Trimming took 0 bases from V and 0 from J; bases not matched to a gene: 9. The CDR3 is made up of 17 amino acids. Germline V gene lookup returns CDR1 SGHNT and CDR2 YYREEE (reference sequence). Using reference TRBV5-4 and TRBJ2-7 for the parts outside the CDR3, the full variable domain is ETGVTQSPTHLIKTRGQQVTLRCSSQSGHNTVSWYQQALGQGPQFIFQYYREEENGRGNFPPRFSGLQFPNYSSELNVNALELDDSALYLCASSLDGGGGSSYEQYFGPGTRLTVT.

The chain is built from TRBV6-1 and TRBJ2-7; D may match TRBD1 or TRBD2 (5 bases each). V lost 1 base, J lost 6 bases, and 19 bases lay in between. The CDR3 extends over 16 amino acids. Germline CDR1 and CDR2: MNHNS and SASEGT. The CDR3 reads CASSEDSFGRGREQYF. The CDR3 coding sequence is TGTGCCAGCAGTGAAGACTCCTTCGGCCGGGGACGCGAGCAGTACTTC.

By its share, this clonotype is medium-sized. The chain is built from TRBV6-5 and TRBJ1-3; 9 positions match TRBD1. CDR3 length: 16 amino acids. After removal of 8 bases from V and 7 bases from J, the junction contained 15 bases not matched to a gene. CDR1 is MNHEY, CDR2 SVGAGI, per germline. CDR3 DNA: TGTGCCAGCGGTCCCCCGGCGGGGACAGGGAGTAACACCATATATTTT. Its translation is CASGPPAGTGSNTIYF.